Reported below is one TCR beta chain. This clone has a handful of counts. Its specific antigen is unknown. The input lacks base qualities; no much larger clone sits a single base away. The time point label for this specimen denotes: proximal margin of the surgical specimen (macroscopically non-inflamed). To be eligible, patients had to be adults with ileal or ileocolonic Crohn's disease and an indication for ileocolonic resection. Whole ileal mucosal biopsies were kept frozen at -80 degrees C prior to DNA extraction. Genomic DNA was extracted from frozen whole biopsies with a TRizol-based method and quantified on a NanoDrop 2000 spectrophotometer. This sample was included in a study of T cell repertoires in ileal Crohn's disease (dated by TCRdb to the late 2010s). Turning to the overall study: At the time of surgery, roughly 40% of patients were active smokers, and the median duration of disease was around eight years. All patients had surgery for a complication: stricturing disease in about 60% and penetrating disease in about 40%. Roughly half of the patients were given postoperative therapy, with about 19 on anti-TNF agents and roughly twelve on thiopurines. Biopsies taken from the proximal margin of the surgical specimen were designated as MI samples. Five hundred nanograms of biopsy DNA per sample were submitted for commercial TCRB immunosequencing. A prospective multicentre cohort supplied the roughly 57 Crohn's disease patients whose TCR repertoires were analysed. The study was conducted in parallel with a multicentre cohort built to find predictors of early endoscopic recurrence after ileocolonic resection. A Rutgeerts score above i0 was used to define endoscopic postoperative recurrence. A total of 170 or so mucosal samples from some 60 patients were sequenced, collected from several sites on the surgical specimen and at postoperative endoscopy.

V is clipped by 5 bases and J by 1 base, and the sequence between their germline boundaries is 15 bases long. Based on the germline V gene (reference sequence), the CDR1 and CDR2 sequences are SGHNT and YYREEE. Inclusive of the bounding cysteine and phenylalanine, the CDR3 is 15 residues long. The kept DNA is CDR3 alone, 45 bases in frame from the first base. Broader findings and caveats from the paper: Mucosal CD4 and CD8 T cells were sorted and sequenced only in a subgroup of patients, the size of which was not stated. Patients who were active smokers at surgery had a significantly higher proportion of clonal expansions than non-smokers (roughly 27% vs 19%, p=0.02). Compared with CD4 T cells, sorted CD8 T cells held more high-frequency clones, which suggests that the mucosal expansions were mostly CD8. Higher high-frequency clone percentages at surgery were associated with endoscopic recurrence; all patients with clonality above 26.8% (18/57) had recurrence.

The library relied on the immunoSEQ multiplex PCR assay. A two-step, amplification bias-controlled multiplex PCR was used by Adaptive Biotechnology to amplify CDR3 regions from genomic DNA. The first PCR used primers for every V and J gene segment; the second PCR added barcodes and Illumina adapters. CDR3 libraries were sequenced using an Illumina instrument. As for the original processing: The analysis used both the pipelines supplied by the vendor and custom analysis of the raw data in R/Bioconductor with R version 3.3.0. Clonality, which ranges from 0 to 1, was calculated as the inverse of the normalised Shannon entropy across all productive clones. The repertoire share taken up by the top 100 clones defined high-frequency clones, and only clones that passed a 95% confidence test were kept. Repertoire diversity was measured with the Simpson index, and overlap between samples was measured with the Morisita-Horn index. The table comes from immuneACCESS by way of TCRdb, which keeps in-frame sequences with V and J called. Part of the clones is missing from these tables; in studies checked, under half for an unresolved V gene and the rest for unknown reasons. From that table come the V and J calls and clone size; the DNA was used to work out D and trimming. The table for this sample lists approximately 540 clones; over 85% of them were counted only once. More than 10% of the sample is held by the ten biggest clonotypes.

The sequenced material came from ileal tissue. This receptor was obtained from an adult with Crohn's disease. The V gene is TRBV5-4 and the J gene is TRBJ1-1, with TRBD1 perhaps the D gene, on 6 matching bases. The CDR3 region has the sequence CASSWGDTQNTEAFF. The bases read TGTGCCAGCAGTTGGGGGGACACCCAGAACACTGAAGCTTTCTTT. With the portions outside the CDR3 filled from the reference TRBV5-4 and TRBJ1-1 genes, the complete variable region becomes ETGVTQSPTHLIKTRGQQVTLRCSSQSGHNTVSWYQQALGQGPQFIFQYYREEENGRGNFPPRFSGLQFPNYSSELNVNALELDDSALYLCASSWGDTQNTEAFFGQGTRLTVV.